The 6 T cell receptor beta chains below all came from one sample that was sequenced in a study of PD-1 blockade in classical Hodgkin lymphoma. The time point is: cycle 4 day 1 (C4D1), after more than five weeks of nivolumab. No patient escaped relapse after autologous stem cell transplantation, and brentuximab vedotin exposure varied. The protocol was immunoSEQ multiplex PCR, while the TCRdb copy is restricted to in-frame clones and leaves out a portion. The table shows 100,000 or so clones, with roughly 89% occurring only once. The source was peripheral blood mononuclear cells (PBMCs), collected before the fourth cycle of nivolumab. Receptors originate from a human donor with classical Hodgkin lymphoma.

This clone is a singleton in its sample. The gene calls are TRBV7-2 and TRBJ1-2; 8 bases match TRBD1. V shed 5 bases and J 7 bases; nucleotides not matched to a gene: 15. The germline V gene encodes CDR1 SGHTA and CDR2 FQGNSA. The length of the CDR3 is 16 residues. The CDR3 here is CASSEPRGRLGSGYTF. In DNA, the CDR3 is TGTGCCAGCAGCGAGCCCAGGGGGCGTCTTGGGAGTGGCTACACCTTC.

The chain couples TRBV5-4 to TRBJ2-7; D tentatively fits TRBD1 or TRBD2 (5 bases each). Trimming stripped 1 base from V and 0 bases from J, with 8 bases between. Per germline, CDR1 SGHNT and CDR2 YYREEE (reference sequence). CDR3 length: 14 amino acids. The CDR3 DNA is TGTGCCAGCAGCTTGAGGGACCACTCCTACGAGCAGTACTTC. Translated, it gives CASSLRDHSYEQYF.

This chain uses TRBV10-2 with TRBJ2-2; TRBD1 matches 7 bases. Germline-derived CDR1 and CDR2 are WSHSY and SAAADI. Trimming removed 3 bases from V and 3 bases from J; junction bases left unmatched: 4. CDR3 length equals 15 residues. CDR3 in amino acids: CASSEQGKDTGELFF. The DNA for the CDR3 is TGCGCCAGCAGTGAACAGGGGAAGGACACCGGGGAGCTGTTTTTT.

The genes are TRBV4-3 and TRBJ1-3; tentative D call: TRBD1 (5 bases). Trimming removed 0 bases from V and 7 bases from J, with 10 bases in between. Germline loops: CDR1 LGHNA, CDR2 YSLEER. The CDR3 has 14 residues. The CDR3 region is CASSQDRGFNTIYF. CDR3 coding DNA: TGCGCCAGCAGCCAAGATCGGGGGTTTAACACCATATATTTT.

V usage is TRBV4-2 and J usage is TRBJ1-1, with D hard to call. Deletions cut 9 bases from V and 1 base from J, with 15 bases between. The CDR3 runs 14 residues. From germline, CDR1 is LGHNA and CDR2 YNFKEQ. The CDR3 DNA is TGTGCCAGTAGACGAAAATTAGAGAACACTGAAGCTTTCTTT. It encodes CASRRKLENTEAFF.

The rearrangement uses TRBV5-1 and TRBJ2-2; D uncertain. Trimming stripped 3 bases from V and 2 bases from J, with 8 bases between. The CDR3 covers 14 residues. Germline V gene sequence: CDR1 SGHRS, CDR2 YFSETQ. The CDR3 loop is CASSWAPNTGELFF. In DNA form, the CDR3 reads TGCGCCAGCAGCTGGGCCCCAAACACCGGGGAGCTGTTTTTT.